One and the same sample provided the 5 T cell receptor beta chains below, sequenced in a study of identical twins. TCRdb ran MiXCR on the 5' RACE reads and lists one entry per CDR3 protein. Of some 760,000 distinct CDR3 sequences in the sample, 15% to 20% are singletons; the top ten hold around 12%. These records were also assigned to another study, of T cells expressing NK-cell markers.

Sequenced sample: PBMCs. The origin of the receptors is a woman between 18 and 29 years old in good health.

The sample holds a few counts of this clonotype. J is TRBJ1-1 and V is TRBV12-3 or TRBV12-4, with D unclear. V lost 3 bases and J 1 base, leaving 12 bases between the germline ends. This CDR3 is 15 amino acids long. The CDR3 protein is CASSFRNRANTEAFF. CDR3 bases: TGTGCCAGCAGTTTTCGTAACAGAGCGAACACTGAAGCTTTCTTT.

The V call is TRBV6-1, the J call TRBJ2-7, with 10 bases identical to TRBD2. Germline V gene sequence: CDR1 MNHNS, CDR2 SASEGT. The V segment lost 7 bases and the J segment 7 bases; nucleotides outside the gene matches: 10. This CDR3 contains 14 residues. CDR3 nucleotide sequence: TGTGCCAGCACCAAAGCGGGGGGGATGCAAGAGCAGTACTTC. It yields the protein CASTKAGGMQEQYF.

CDR3 region: CASSVGLAVQETQYF. The CDR3, as DNA: TGTGCCAGCAGCGTAGGACTAGCGGTCCAAGAGACCCAGTACTTC. The V call is TRBV9, the J call TRBJ2-5, with 9 bases lining up with TRBD2. Trimming at V came to 0 bases and at J to 1 base, leaving 1 base not matched to a gene. Germline CDR1 SGDLS, CDR2 YYNGEE. The CDR3 extends over 15 amino acids.

Only a few counts were recorded for this clonotype. This chain connects TRBV5-1 to TRBJ2-7, with D maybe TRBD2 (6 bases). Trimming removed 0 bases from V and 0 bases from J, with 10 bases in between. This CDR3 contains 15 residues. CDR1 is SGHRS and CDR2 is YFSETQ in the germline V gene. The CDR3 reads CASSLEYGSSYEQYF. The CDR3 DNA follows: TGCGCCAGCAGCTTGGAGTACGGGAGCTCCTACGAGCAGTACTTC.

The chain links TRBV9 to TRBJ2-5; D assignment may be TRBD1 or TRBD2 (5 bases each). Trimming took 2 bases from V and 5 from J, leaving 13 bases between them. Germline assignment: CDR1 SGDLS and CDR2 YYNGEE. This CDR3 spans 14 amino acids. The chain's CDR3 is CASSVAGTPETQYF. CDR3 coding DNA: TGTGCCAGCAGCGTGGCCGGGACCCCCGAGACCCAGTACTTC.